Each of the 30 T cell receptor beta chains below was sequenced from the same sample in a study of blood T cell repertoires in COVID-19. The assay was immunoSEQ multiplex PCR, and TCRdb's table has in-frame clones only and misses some. The sample holds 220,000 or so clones, 88% seen once. The source material was PBMCs or T cells enriched from blood (not recorded which). Receptor source: a woman aged 45 to 65 with acute COVID-19.

The chain carries TRBV2 and TRBJ2-7; D possibly corresponds to TRBD2 (6 bases). V was shortened by 2 bases and J by 2 bases, with 13 bases between the two germline ends. The CDR3 has 15 residues. Germline assignment: CDR1 SNHLY and CDR2 FYNNEI. The CDR3 region is CASSERVGGPYEQYF. CDR3 DNA sequence: TGTGCCAGCAGTGAAAGGGTGGGGGGACCCTACGAGCAGTACTTC.

The chain couples TRBV5-6 to TRBJ1-5; 8 bases map to TRBD1. This CDR3 has 16 amino acids. J was trimmed by 3 bases and V by 1 base; bases with no gene match: 6. The germline CDR1 and CDR2 sequences are SGHDT and YYEEEE. The CDR3 spells CASSLQGARVNQPQHF. In DNA, the CDR3 is TGTGCCAGCAGCTTGCAGGGGGCGAGGGTCAATCAGCCCCAGCATTTT. Complete variable domain (other parts from reference TRBV5-6 and TRBJ1-5): DAGVTQSPTHLIKTRGQQVTLRCSPKSGHDTVSWYQQALGQGPQFIFQYYEEEERQRGNFPDRFSGHQFPNYSSELNVNALLLGDSALYLCASSLQGARVNQPQHFGDGTRLSIL.

The CDR3 bases are TGCAGTGCAACCCGCGGGGATACGCAGTATTTT. Protein sequence: CSATRGDTQYF. The V call is TRBV20-1, the J call TRBJ2-3, with a possible D match to TRBD2 (5 bases). The CDR3 runs to 11 residues. Trimming left V 6 bases short and J 6 bases short, with 10 bases between. Germline CDR1 reads DFQATT; CDR2 reads SNEGSKA (reference sequence).

This clone was recorded only once. This chain uses TRBV4-3 with TRBJ2-1; possible D gene TRBD2, 5 bases. V lost 1 base and J lost 14, with 15 bases in between. The CDR3 sequence is 13 residues long. CDR1 is LGHNA, CDR2 YSLEER, per germline. DNA for the CDR3: TGCGCCAGCAGCCAAGGTGCCCGGGGTCCAGAGTTCTTC. Protein sequence: CASSQGARGPEFF.

The rearrangement links TRBV5-1 to TRBJ1-2; 7 bases fit TRBD1. With V trimmed by 0 bases and J by 8 bases, 10 bases remained unmatched. The V gene's germline CDR1 is SGHRS and CDR2 YFSETQ. The CDR3 runs 15 residues. The chain's CDR3 is CASSLGGGASRGYTF. Written as DNA, the CDR3 is TGCGCCAGCAGCTTGGGAGGGGGCGCAAGTCGGGGCTACACCTTC.

This chain joins TRBV5-1 and TRBJ2-1, with a tentative D call TRBD2 (6 bases). With 7 bases removed from V and 7 bases from J, the gap between germline ends came to 12 bases. This CDR3 is 12 amino acids long. Per the germline V gene, CDR1 is SGHRS and CDR2 is YFSETQ. The CDR3 is CASSTGGNEQFF. DNA for the CDR3: TGCGCCAGCTCGACTGGGGGGAATGAGCAGTTCTTC. Full variable domain (outside the CDR3, taken from reference TRBV5-1 and TRBJ2-1): KAGVTQTPRYLIKTRGQQVTLSCSPISGHRSVSWYQQTPGQGLQFLFEYFSETQRNKGNFPGRFSGRQFSNSRSEMNVSTLELGDSALYLCASSTGGNEQFFGPGTRLTVL.

This sequence joins TRBV12-3 or TRBV12-4 and TRBJ1-3; no firm D call. The CDR3 extends over 11 amino acids. Trimming cost V 7 bases and J 6 bases, with 7 bases left between them. The CDR3 is CASKYLNTIYF. Written as DNA, the CDR3 is TGTGCCAGCAAATATCTAAACACCATATATTTT.

This clone was picked up one time. The chain uses TRBV5-1 and TRBJ2-7; 7 bases map to TRBD2. This CDR3 is 13 amino acids long. In germline, CDR1 is SGHRS, CDR2 YFSETQ. V gave up 1 base and J gave up 3 bases; unmatched junction bases: 1. CDR3 DNA: TGCGCCAGCAGCTTGTGGGAGGGCTACGAGCAGTACTTC. This sequence encodes CASSLWEGYEQYF.

CDR3 bases: TGTGCCAGCAGTGTGGCAGGGGAATACAATGAGCAGTTCTTC. This gives the protein CASSVAGEYNEQFF. The chain has TRBV27 and TRBJ2-1; D perhaps matches TRBD1 (6 bases). The ends were cut back, 5 bases at V and 4 bases at J, with 12 bases in the middle. Germline CDR1 reads MNHEY; CDR2 reads SMNVEV (reference sequence). CDR3 length: 14 residues.

This clone appeared once. This rearrangement joins TRBV18 to TRBJ2-7, with D perhaps TRBD2 (6 bases). Germline V lookup: CDR1 KGHSH, CDR2 LQKENI. The V end lost 1 base, the J end lost 4 bases, and 14 bases lay between the germline ends. The CDR3 is 15 amino acids. The CDR3 here is CASSPRLALLYEQYF. The CDR3 coding sequence is TGTGCCAGCTCACCACGGCTAGCGCTACTGTACGAGCAGTACTTC.

This clone appeared a single time. The chain joins TRBV7-2 to TRBJ2-7, with D possibly TRBD2 on 6 matching bases. Germline loops: CDR1 SGHTA, CDR2 FQGNSA. The CDR3 is 15 amino acids. V lost 5 bases and J lost 5, with 19 bases in between. The CDR3 region is CASSTGTYRSDEQYF. CDR3 nucleotide sequence: TGTGCCAGCAGCACCGGGACTTACCGTAGCGACGAGCAGTACTTC.

Points on this clone: Additional DNA sequences in this sample encode the identical CDR3. V usage is TRBV28 and J usage is TRBJ1-3, with a tentative D call TRBD1 (5 bases). This CDR3 is built from 14 residues. The germline CDR1 and CDR2 sequences are MDHEN and SYDVKM. V was cut by 2 bases and J by 1 base, with 6 bases left in between. CDR3 bases: TGTGCCAGCAGTTTAAGGGGTTCTGGAAACACCATATATTTT. Protein product: CASSLRGSGNTIYF. Full variable domain (remainder filled in from reference TRBV28 and TRBJ1-3): DVKVTQSSRYLVKRTGEKVFLECVQDMDHENMFWYRQDPGLGLRLIYFSYDVKMKEKGDIPEGYSVSREKKERFSLILESASTNQTSMYLCASSLRGSGNTIYFGEGSWLTVV.

The CDR3 DNA reads TGTGCCACCAGCAGAGATCCGGGAGGCAATCAGCCCCAGCATTTT. Translating gives CATSRDPGGNQPQHF. The chain couples TRBV15 to TRBJ1-5; D is unclear. The length of the CDR3 is 15 residues. The V and J ends lost 0 bases and 2 bases respectively, with 8 bases between them. Germline V gives CDR1 LNHNV, CDR2 YYDKDF (reference sequence).

This chain uses TRBV3-1 (or the pseudogene TRBV3-2) with TRBJ2-5, with a tentative D call TRBD2 (6 bases). Trimming took off 0 bases at V and 2 bases at J, with 10 bases between the two ends. The CDR3 is 15 residues long. Germline loops: CDR1 LGHDT, CDR2 YNNKEL (reference sequence). DNA for the CDR3: TGTGCCAGCAGCCAAGAGCCCGGGGGACAAGAGACCCAGTACTTC. Translating it yields CASSQEPGGQETQYF.

The rearrangement links TRBV5-5 to TRBJ2-7; perhaps TRBD1 as D (5 bases). V shed 5 bases and J shed 0 bases, with 12 bases lying between them. In germline, CDR1 is SGHKS, CDR2 YYEKEE (reference sequence). CDR3 size: 14 residues. CDR3 protein: CASRHGHGSYEQYF. CDR3 coding DNA: TGTGCCAGCAGACACGGACATGGCTCCTACGAGCAGTACTTC.

This rearrangement joins TRBV12-3 or TRBV12-4 to TRBJ2-3; no clear D. Deletions cut 6 bases from V and 2 bases from J, with 6 bases between. This CDR3 is 12 amino acids long. CDR3 sequence reads: CASSRLTDTQYF. Written as DNA, the CDR3 is TGTGCCAGCAGCAGACTCACAGATACGCAGTATTTT.

The CDR3 here is CASSGTDYEQYF. CDR3 DNA: TGTGCCAGTTCCGGGACAGACTACGAGCAGTACTTC. The chain recombines TRBV6-5 with TRBJ2-7, with 7 bases fitting TRBD1. V shed 9 bases, J shed 3 bases, and the junction held 5 bases outside the gene matches. The germline gives CDR1 MNHEY, CDR2 SVGAGI. The CDR3 runs 12 residues.

CDR3: CASSQGAGLLGELFF. CDR3 bases: TGTGCCAGCAGCCAAGGGGCAGGGCTCCTCGGGGAGCTGTTTTTT. The rearrangement joins TRBV14 to TRBJ2-2; D is perhaps TRBD1 (5 bases). The V end lost 1 base, the J end lost 7 bases, and 13 bases lay between the germline ends. There are 15 residues in the CDR3. CDR1 is SGHDN and CDR2 is FVKESK in the germline V gene.

The chain links TRBV28 to TRBJ2-1; TRBD2 matches 11 bases. Germline lookup yields CDR1 MDHEN and CDR2 SYDVKM. After removal of 3 bases from V and 15 bases from J, the junction contained 13 bases not matched to a gene. The length of the CDR3 is 15 residues. Written as DNA, the CDR3 is TGTGCCAGCAGTTTCGGGGGTAGCGGGAGGGCCATTGCGTTCTTC. Amino acid sequence: CASSFGGSGRAIAFF.

The rearrangement uses TRBV28 and TRBJ2-7; TRBD1 agrees at 8 bases. CDR3 length: 15 residues. Germline V lookup: CDR1 MDHEN, CDR2 SYDVKM. V was clipped by 4 bases and J by 1 base; unmatched bases: 6. Here the CDR3 DNA reads TGTGCCAGCAGTTCCGCGGGGACAGGATCCTACGAGCAGTACTTC. This sequence encodes CASSSAGTGSYEQYF.

This clone occurred a few times. V usage is TRBV18 and J usage is TRBJ1-4; the D gene is possibly TRBD1 (6 bases). The length of the CDR3 is 15 residues. Between the trimmed V and J ends, which lost 3 bases and 3 bases, there was a span of 11 bases. Germline V gives CDR1 KGHSH, CDR2 LQKENI. The CDR3 DNA sequence: TGTGCCAGCTCACCCCCCTGGGGGCCTAATGAAAAACTGTTTTTT. This gives the protein CASSPPWGPNEKLFF.

V and J are TRBV14 and TRBJ1-2; 7 nucleotides match TRBD1. After removal of 1 base from V and 4 bases from J, the junction contained 3 bases not matched to a gene. This CDR3 is 14 amino acids long. Germline lookup yields CDR1 SGHDN and CDR2 FVKESK. The CDR3 DNA sequence: TGTGCCAGCAGCCAAGCCCAGGGGGTCTATGGCTACACCTTC. Encoded protein: CASSQAQGVYGYTF.

V and J are TRBV18 and TRBJ2-2; 7 bases match TRBD2. From germline, CDR1 is KGHSH and CDR2 LQKENI. V shed 2 bases and J 4 bases; nucleotides not matched to a gene: 7. The length of the CDR3 is 16 residues. The CDR3 DNA follows: TGTGCCAGCTCACCAGTGGCTAGCGGCTTCACCGGGGAGCTGTTTTTT. Encoded protein: CASSPVASGFTGELFF.

The J gene is TRBJ1-1, the V gene TRBV18; 12 nucleotides align to TRBD1. The CDR3 is made up of 17 amino acids. Trimming at V came to 0 bases and at J to 5 bases, leaving 7 bases not matched to a gene. Germline CDR1 and CDR2: KGHSH and LQKENI. In DNA form, the CDR3 reads TGTGCCAGCTCACCACCGGGGACAGGGGGCGCGGGGACTGAAGCTTTCTTT. Translating gives CASSPPGTGGAGTEAFF.

The chain uses TRBV27 and TRBJ2-1, with 8 bases identical to TRBD2. The CDR3 is made up of 17 amino acids. CDR1 MNHEY and CDR2 SMNVEV come from the germline V gene (reference sequence). The trim removed 5 bases at V and 2 bases at J, leaving 11 bases unmatched. Here the CDR3 reads CASSPYLSGSPYNEQFF. The DNA of the CDR3 is TGTGCCAGCAGTCCTTACCTGAGCGGGAGTCCCTACAATGAGCAGTTCTTC.

CDR3 coding DNA: TGTGCCAGCAGCGTAGTTAGCACTATCTCCACCGGGGAGCTGTTTTTT. Its translation is CASSVVSTISTGELFF. V is TRBV9 and J is TRBJ2-2, with D uncertain. The length of the CDR3 is 16 residues. Between the trimmed V and J ends, which lost 0 bases and 4 bases, there was a span of 13 bases. CDR1 SGDLS and CDR2 YYNGEE come from the germline V gene.

The rearrangement joins TRBV7-9 to TRBJ2-1; no clear D gene. The V and J ends lost 2 bases and 8 bases respectively, with 16 bases between them. The CDR3 contains 15 residues. CDR1 is SEHNR, CDR2 FQNEAQ, per germline (reference sequence). The CDR3 DNA reads TGTGCCAGCAGCTTATACGGTCCCCCGGCGGATGAGCAGTTCTTC. Translation gives CASSLYGPPADEQFF.

The V gene is TRBV18, the J gene TRBJ1-1, with D tentatively TRBD1 (5 bases). The V end lost 7 bases, the J end lost 0 bases, and 15 bases lay between the germline ends. This CDR3 has 15 residues. CDR1 is KGHSH and CDR2 is LQKENI in the germline V gene. Written as DNA, the CDR3 is TGTGCCAGCTTACAACGTCAGGGCATGAACACTGAAGCTTTCTTT. Translated: CASLQRQGMNTEAFF.

The CDR3 nucleotides are TGTGCCAGTAGTATAGGGGGGCTCACTGAAGCTTTCTTT. Amino acid sequence: CASSIGGLTEAFF. The rearrangement joins TRBV19 to TRBJ1-1; D may be TRBD1 (6 bases). The germline V gene encodes CDR1 LNHDA and CDR2 SQIVND (reference sequence). Trimming took 1 base from V and 4 from J, leaving 7 bases between them. The CDR3 totals 13 residues.

This clone occurred a few times. DNA of the CDR3: TGTGCCAGCTCACTACTGCCGGACAGCTCCTACGAGCAGTACTTC. Protein product: CASSLLPDSSYEQYF. This chain connects TRBV18 to TRBJ2-7, with D perhaps TRBD1 (6 bases). V lost 4 bases, J lost 0 bases, and 13 bases lay in between. The V gene's germline CDR1 is KGHSH and CDR2 LQKENI. This CDR3 has 15 amino acids. The full variable domain, rest sourced from reference TRBV18 and TRBJ2-7, is NAGVMQNPRHLVRRRGQEARLRCSPMKGHSHVYWYRQLPEEGLKFMVYLQKENIIDESGMPKERFSAEFPKEGPSILRIQQVVRGDSAAYFCASSLLPDSSYEQYFGPGTRLTVT.